A single sample is the source of the 6 T cell receptor beta chains below, sequenced in a study of T cell clonality in common variable immunodeficiency (dated by TCRdb to 2013 to 2016). Libraries came from the immunoSEQ multiplex PCR assay. The source is immuneACCESS, and TCRdb retained only in-frame sequences with V and J called. Part of the clones is not carried over; for the studies checked, unresolved V genes explain less than half of this, and the remainder is unexplained. This sample shows approximately 34,000 clones, and none of them turns up only once. 0.95% of the sample lies in the top ten. Sequencing input: peripheral blood mononuclear cells. Receptors originate from a person aged 18 to 75 in good health.

Turning to this clone: The missing CDR3 end, 3 residues past where the read stops, is filled in from the germline J gene. The rearrangement joins TRBV2 to TRBJ2-2; possible D gene TRBD2, 5 bases. V was cut by 5 bases and J by 0 bases, with 10 bases left in between. The CDR3 covers 15 residues. CDR1 is SNHLY and CDR2 is FYNNEI in the germline V gene. The CDR3 sequence: CASSFDGANTGELFF. The CDR3 bases that were read are TGTGCCAGCAGTTTTGACGGGGCGAACACCGGGGAG.

This clone has at least ten counts. Read coverage stops 3 residues before the CDR3 terminus; the germline J gene supplies the remainder. The chain links TRBV9 to TRBJ2-1; D may be TRBD1 (6 bases). The CDR3 consists of 15 residues. The germline V and J ends were trimmed by 0 bases and 2 bases, with 9 bases remaining between them. Germline CDR1 and CDR2: SGDLS and YYNGEE. The CDR3 sequence is CASSVVGDTYNEQFF. The sequenced CDR3 bases are TGTGCCAGCAGCGTAGTGGGGGACACCTACAATGAG.

This clone appeared many times. The CDR3 extends 3 residues past the end of the read, so its final part is completed from the germline J gene. The chain has TRBV20-1 and TRBJ1-2; TRBD1 agrees at 9 bases. Germline lookup yields CDR1 DFQATT and CDR2 SNEGSKA (reference sequence). The CDR3 has 14 amino acids. V was clipped by 5 bases and J by 4 bases; unmatched bases: 8. CDR3: CSAAKTGGGYGYTF. The part of the CDR3 DNA that was read is TGCAGTGCTGCAAAGACAGGGGGGGGCTATGGC.

There are many counts of this clone. Read data end 3 residues before the CDR3 end; the end is taken from the germline J gene. The genes are TRBV5-1 and TRBJ2-1; 11 bases are a match to TRBD2. This CDR3 has 15 amino acids. J was trimmed by 4 bases and V by 4 bases; bases with no gene match: 4. Germline CDR1 is SGHRS and CDR2 is YFSETQ. CDR3 protein: CASSPGTSGYNEQFF. CDR3 bases read: TGCGCCAGCAGCCCCGGGACTAGCGGTTACAATGAG.

This clone was seen ten or more times. The CDR3 is cut off 3 residues early in the read; its end comes from the germline J gene. This chain joins TRBV6-2 or TRBV6-3 and TRBJ1-1, with TRBD1 matching over 7 bases. The V and J ends lost 6 bases and 1 base, in that order; junction bases with no gene match: 11. This CDR3 is built from 16 residues. CDR1 and CDR2 from the germline V gene are MNHEY and SVGEGT. The sequenced CDR3 bases are TGTGCCAGCAGCCCAATTCCGGGACAGAGGAACACTGAA. Translated: CASSPIPGQRNTE. The full CDR3 sequence reads CASSPIPGQRNTEAFF.

In this sample, this clone turned up many times. The DNA read from the CDR3 is TGTGCCAGCAGCCTAGGACATCCCAACGAG. Encoded protein: CASSLGHPNE. The CDR3 in full is CASSLGHPNEQYF. The rearrangement links TRBV7-2 to TRBJ2-7, with D perhaps TRBD1 (5 bases). The read ends 3 residues before the CDR3 terminus; that terminus is restored from the germline J gene. The CDR3 covers 13 residues. In germline, CDR1 is SGHTA, CDR2 FQGNSA. Trimming took off 5 bases at V and 5 bases at J, with 13 bases between the two ends.